This T cell receptor beta chain was identified in a study of metastatic and nonmetastatic thyroid tumors. The wider study: Repertoire comparison spanned blood and tumor or nodule tissue of malignant and benign thyroid patients. General study points: Significantly higher TCR beta diversity was reportedly seen in malignant thyroid tumors than benign nodules, in blood and tumor.

This clone was recorded many times. Antigen specificity is unknown. Just one base apart from a much larger clone, this may be a read error. This likely comes from a read error, as the CDR3 has no conserved phenylalanine or tryptophan at its end. Because the CDR3's place on the DNA is in doubt, the DNA is left out and the CDR3 is given as listed by TCRdb. TCRdb recomputed clones from the PCR reads via MiXCR. This sample has about 49,000 clones, with roughly 4% found just once. Until they underwent thyroid surgery, no patient had received any treatment. The TCR sequence derives from a female donor with papillary thyroid cancer or a benign thyroid nodule (not recorded which). Some clones in this sample may be carry-over from other donors' samples. Sequences were obtained from blood.

Here the CDR3 reads CAWSLRETYS. V gene TRBV30 combines with J gene TRBJ1-2. The CDR3 has 10 amino acids, counting both end residues. Looked up from germline, CDR1 is GTSNPN and CDR2 is SVGIG (reference sequence).